What follows are 15 T cell receptor beta chains derived from one specimen sequenced in a study of shared clonotypes between healthy human individuals. Clones were sequenced by immunoSEQ multiplex PCR, and TCRdb holds only the in-frame ones, with some missing. The sample holds about 2.3 million clones, 85% to 95% seen once. Sequencing used naive CD4+ T cells from PBMCs. Subset indicated: CD45RA+ positively selected. These receptors all stem from a man between 18 and 35 years old in good health. Some clones in this sample may be carry-over from other donors' samples.

This chain uses TRBV11-1 with TRBJ2-5; TRBD1 agrees at 8 bases. The length of the CDR3 is 14 residues. The ends lost 4 bases at V and 5 bases at J; junction bases unmatched: 6. Germline V CDR1 and CDR2: SGHAT, FQDESV (reference sequence). The CDR3 sequence: CASSYTGGWETQYF. The CDR3 bases are TGTGCCAGCAGCTACACAGGGGGTTGGGAGACCCAGTACTTC.

The chain couples TRBV28 to TRBJ1-2, with D maybe TRBD1 (5 bases). From germline, CDR1 is MDHEN and CDR2 SYDVKM. Trimming shortened V by 2 bases and J by 6 bases, and 13 bases separated the two germline ends. The CDR3 runs to 14 residues. CDR3 region: CASSLGGGSHGYTF. In nucleotides, the CDR3 is TGTGCCAGCAGTTTAGGCGGGGGTTCCCATGGCTACACCTTC.

The rearrangement links TRBV2 to TRBJ2-3, with 12 positions matching TRBD2. The CDR3 spans 16 residues. Germline CDR1 is SNHLY and CDR2 is FYNNEI. The ends lost 6 bases at V and 2 bases at J; junction bases unmatched: 6. The CDR3 bases are TGTGCCAGCAGCGACACTAGCGGGGGGTACACAGATACGCAGTATTTT. As protein: CASSDTSGGYTDTQYF.

As for this clone: Other DNA sequences of this sample code for an identical CDR3. J is TRBJ2-7 and V is TRBV18, with 8 bases fitting TRBD2. This CDR3 contains 14 residues. Looked up from germline, CDR1 is KGHSH and CDR2 is LQKENI. With V trimmed by 3 bases and J by 2 bases, 3 bases remained unmatched. The CDR3 loop is CASSPTSGPYEQYF. The CDR3, as DNA: TGTGCCAGCTCACCCACTAGCGGCCCCTACGAGCAGTACTTC.

The chain joins TRBV11-2 to TRBJ1-5; 7 nucleotides line up with TRBD1. Germline V gene lookup returns CDR1 SGHAT and CDR2 FQNNGV. Losses at the gene ends were 3 bases for V and 6 bases for J; bases not matched to a gene: 5. This CDR3 is built from 14 residues. The CDR3, as DNA: TGTGCCAGCAGCTTCACAGGGGCCGGTCAGCCCCAGCATTTT. Translation gives CASSFTGAGQPQHF. Looking up the rest from reference TRBV11-2 and TRBJ1-5 gives the full variable domain: EAGVAQSPRYKIIEKRQSVAFWCNPISGHATLYWYQQILGQGPKLLIQFQNNGVVDDSQLPKDRFSAERLKGVDSTLKIQPAKLEDSAVYLCASSFTGAGQPQHFGDGTRLSIL.

The V and J genes are TRBV6-4 and TRBJ2-6; the match to TRBD1 covers 7 bases. Germline V gives CDR1 MRHNA, CDR2 SNTAGT. Germline trimming cut 3 bases from V and 0 bases from J; bases unmatched to any gene: 8. The CDR3 has 18 amino acids. CDR3 in amino acids: CASSDRQGLNSGANVLTF. CDR3 sequence (DNA): TGTGCCAGCAGTGATAGACAGGGCCTCAACTCTGGGGCCAACGTCCTGACTTTC.

The chain employs TRBV4-2 and TRBJ2-3; 10 bases map to TRBD2. Germline-derived CDR1 and CDR2 are LGHNA and YNFKEQ. CDR3 length: 13 amino acids. Germline trimming cut 7 bases from V and 4 bases from J; bases unmatched to any gene: 2. The CDR3 is CASKAGGADTQYF. The CDR3 bases are TGTGCCAGCAAAGCGGGAGGGGCAGATACGCAGTATTTT.

As DNA, the CDR3 is TGCGCCAGCAGCACCGGACTAGCGGGATGCGGGGAGCTGTTTTTT. It codes for CASSTGLAGCGELFF. The rearrangement uses TRBV5-1 and TRBJ2-2; 12 bases are shared with TRBD2. From germline, CDR1 is SGHRS and CDR2 YFSETQ. The CDR3 loop spans 15 amino acids. V dropped 4 bases and J dropped 7; count of bases not matched to a gene: 5.

The rearrangement joins TRBV7-3 to TRBJ2-7, with D perhaps TRBD1 (5 bases). CDR1 and CDR2 (germline): SGHTA, FQGTGA. V gave up 5 bases and J gave up 0 bases, with 14 bases separating them. There are 15 residues in the CDR3. CDR3 residues: CASSEQARGSYEQYF. For the CDR3, the DNA is TGTGCCAGCAGCGAACAGGCTCGCGGCTCCTACGAGCAGTACTTC.

This chain uses TRBV11-3 with TRBJ2-1; 9 bases map to TRBD1. Germline lookup yields CDR1 SGHNT and CDR2 YENEEA. V gave up 4 bases and J gave up 5 bases; unmatched junction bases: 3. The CDR3 spans 14 residues. The CDR3 sequence: CASSSRTGDNEQFF. The CDR3 DNA reads as TGTGCCAGCAGCTCGCGGACAGGGGACAATGAGCAGTTCTTC.

Worth noting for this clone: This sample includes further DNA sequences coding for the same CDR3. The chain recombines TRBV7-3 with TRBJ2-1; D gene ambiguous. V dropped 3 bases and J dropped 0 bases, with 6 bases sitting between them. The CDR3 contains 14 residues. Per germline, CDR1 SGHTA and CDR2 FQGTGA. The CDR3 DNA is TGTGCCAGCAGCTTGTCTAGCTCCTACAATGAGCAGTTCTTC. Encoded protein: CASSLSSSYNEQFF.

This clone was seen a handful of times. V and J are TRBV5-1 and TRBJ1-1; D remains unclear. V lost 0 bases and J lost 10, with 10 bases in between. The CDR3 has 12 residues. Germline CDR1 and CDR2: SGHRS and YFSETQ. This CDR3 reads CASSLVGLGAFF. CDR3 DNA sequence: TGCGCCAGCAGCTTGGTGGGGTTGGGAGCTTTCTTT. The full variable domain, rest sourced from reference TRBV5-1 and TRBJ1-1, is KAGVTQTPRYLIKTRGQQVTLSCSPISGHRSVSWYQQTPGQGLQFLFEYFSETQRNKGNFPGRFSGRQFSNSRSEMNVSTLELGDSALYLCASSLVGLGAFFGQGTRLTVV.

This clone was detected only once. The rearrangement links TRBV5-1 to TRBJ2-2; either TRBD1 or TRBD2 may fit D (6 bases each). The CDR3 contains 16 residues. Germline V gene sequence: CDR1 SGHRS, CDR2 YFSETQ. Trimming left V 0 bases short and J 5 bases short, with 14 bases between. CDR3 protein: CASSLAIRGGTGELFF. DNA of the CDR3: TGCGCCAGCAGCTTGGCCATCAGGGGAGGTACCGGGGAGCTGTTTTTT.

CDR3: CASARLAISNEQFF. The CDR3 nucleotides read TGTGCCAGCGCTCGGCTAGCGATTTCGAATGAGCAGTTCTTC. The rearrangement links TRBV27 to TRBJ2-1; the D gene is possibly TRBD2 (6 bases). Germline CDR1 and CDR2: MNHEY and SMNVEV (reference sequence). The CDR3 sequence is 14 residues long. Trimming shortened V by 8 bases and J by 7 bases, and 18 bases separated the two germline ends.

The rearrangement uses TRBV27 and TRBJ1-5; no reliable D call. Trimming took off 6 bases at V and 0 bases at J, with 18 bases between the two ends. This CDR3 comprises 17 residues. The germline V gene encodes CDR1 MNHEY and CDR2 SMNVEV (reference sequence). The CDR3 DNA reads TGTGCCAGCAGACTCAAGGCAGGAGAGTATAGCAATCAGCCCCAGCATTTT. Translation: CASRLKAGEYSNQPQHF.